This T cell receptor beta chain is from a study of blood T cell repertoires in COVID-19. Here immunoSEQ multiplex PCR was the method, and the copy in TCRdb shows in-frame clones only, minus some. The top ten clones hold less than 3.5% of a sample with roughly 160,000 clones, approximately 88% of them seen once. This CDR3 region has 14 residues. CDR1 and CDR2 from the germline V gene are SGHVS and FQNEAQ. Trimming shortened V by 3 bases and J by 1 base, and 9 bases separated the two germline ends. Sequenced: peripheral blood. The receptor's source is a woman aged 60-75 years with acute or convalescent COVID-19. V and J are TRBV7-8 and TRBJ1-1; D is unresolved. The CDR3 protein is CASSFGMENTEAFF. CDR3 nucleotide sequence: TGTGCCAGCAGCTTCGGGATGGAGAACACTGAAGCTTTCTTT.